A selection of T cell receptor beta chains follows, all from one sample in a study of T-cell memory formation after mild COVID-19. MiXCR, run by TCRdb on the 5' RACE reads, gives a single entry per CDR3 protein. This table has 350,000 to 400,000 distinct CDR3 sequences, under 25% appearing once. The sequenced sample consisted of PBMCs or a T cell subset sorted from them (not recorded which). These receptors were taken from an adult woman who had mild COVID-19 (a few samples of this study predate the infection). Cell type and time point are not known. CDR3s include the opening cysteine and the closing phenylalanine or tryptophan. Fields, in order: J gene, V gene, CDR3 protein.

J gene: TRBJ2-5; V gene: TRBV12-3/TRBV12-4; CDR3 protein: CASSPTSGAPGETQYF
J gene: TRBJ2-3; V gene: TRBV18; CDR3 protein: CASSPLDRGTDTQYF
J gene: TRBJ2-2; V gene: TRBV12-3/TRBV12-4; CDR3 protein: CASSHRGDHTGELFF
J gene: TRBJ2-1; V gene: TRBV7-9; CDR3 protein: CASSLTGSSNEQFF
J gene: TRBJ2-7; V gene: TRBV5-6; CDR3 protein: CASSSGQSYYEQYF
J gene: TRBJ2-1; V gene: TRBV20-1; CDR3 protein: CSVRGRDNEQFF
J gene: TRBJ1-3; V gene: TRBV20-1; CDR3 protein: CSASVGSGNTIYF
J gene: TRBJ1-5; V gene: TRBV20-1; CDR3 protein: CSARPGQGLQPQHF
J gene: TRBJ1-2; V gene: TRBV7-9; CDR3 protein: CASSPSRGSGYTF
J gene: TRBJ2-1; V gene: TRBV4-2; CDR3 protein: CASSQFSIKGSNEQFF
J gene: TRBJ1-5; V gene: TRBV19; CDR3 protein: CASRLQGYSNQPQHF
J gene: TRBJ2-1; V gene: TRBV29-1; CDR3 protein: CSAWTTYNEQFF
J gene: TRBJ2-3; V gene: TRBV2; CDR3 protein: CASSAGTGTADTQYF
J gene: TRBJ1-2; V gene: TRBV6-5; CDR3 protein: CASSELPGTGYYGYTF
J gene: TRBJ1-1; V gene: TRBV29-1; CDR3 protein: CSVLRQGASNTEAFF
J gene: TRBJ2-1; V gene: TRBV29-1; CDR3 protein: CSVERAAGGEQFF
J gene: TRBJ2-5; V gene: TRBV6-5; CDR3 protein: CASSWQGETQYF
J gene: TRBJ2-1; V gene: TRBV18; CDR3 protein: CASSPPKQGTYNEQFF
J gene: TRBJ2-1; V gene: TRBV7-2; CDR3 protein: CASSLVRRGVEQFF
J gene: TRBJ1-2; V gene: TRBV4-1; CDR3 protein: CASSQPLTGNYGYTF
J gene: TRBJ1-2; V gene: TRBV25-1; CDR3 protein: CASSSTGFVGYTF
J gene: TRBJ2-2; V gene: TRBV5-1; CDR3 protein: CASSFGTGNTGELFF
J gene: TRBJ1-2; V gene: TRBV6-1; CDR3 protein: CASSGQGLDGYTF
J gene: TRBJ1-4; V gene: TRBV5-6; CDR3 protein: CASSHGTGIEKLFF
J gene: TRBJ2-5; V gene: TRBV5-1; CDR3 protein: CASKAGTGYQETQYF
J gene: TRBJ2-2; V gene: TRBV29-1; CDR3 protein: CSVVGDGELFF
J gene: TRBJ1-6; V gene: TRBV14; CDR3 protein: CASSQDVVGTYDNSPLHF
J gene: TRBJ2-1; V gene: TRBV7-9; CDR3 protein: CASSFSGQIYNEQFF
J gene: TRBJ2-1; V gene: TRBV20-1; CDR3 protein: CSAPPPWAGGGSSYNEQFF
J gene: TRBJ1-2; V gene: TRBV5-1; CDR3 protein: CASSPGPGTGGDGYTF
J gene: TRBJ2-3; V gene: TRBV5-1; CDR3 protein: CASSLGQASTDTQYF
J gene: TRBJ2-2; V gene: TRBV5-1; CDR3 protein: CASSAGQVNTGELFF